These 26 T cell receptor beta chains were sequenced from one sample in a study of spatial heterogeneity in lung cancer. MiXCR was run by TCRdb on the 5' RACE reads, yielding one entry per CDR3 protein. The repertoire includes tens of thousands of distinct CDR3 sequences, approximately 12% of them detected once, and just over 40% sits in the top ten. Specified time point: sample taken at primary tumor resection. Whole RNA obtained from tumor, nontumor lung or frozen PBMC underwent sequencing without sorting. The source was PBMCs, collected at surgery. All receptors come from a male donor with early-stage non-small cell lung cancer.

The V call is TRBV15, the J call TRBJ2-2, with D maybe TRBD1 (6 bases). Germline V gives CDR1 LNHNV, CDR2 YYDKDF (reference sequence). CDR3 size: 16 residues. Trimming shortened V by 0 bases and J by 6 bases, and 14 bases separated the two germline ends. In DNA form, the CDR3 reads TGTGCCACCAGCAGAGACAGGGGCAGCCAGGCCGGGGAGCTGTTTTTT. Encoded protein: CATSRDRGSQAGELFF.

This chain uses TRBV7-9 with TRBJ2-7; 12 bases fit TRBD1. Losses at the gene ends were 0 bases for V and 5 bases for J; bases not matched to a gene: 8. The CDR3 extends over 17 amino acids. Germline-derived CDR1 and CDR2 are SEHNR and FQNEAQ (reference sequence). The CDR3 sequence is CASSLAGTGGLPNEQYF. DNA for the CDR3: TGTGCCAGCAGCTTAGCTGGGACAGGGGGCCTTCCTAACGAGCAGTACTTC.

This clonotype was seen only once. As DNA, the CDR3 is TGTGCCAGCAGCCCATCTAGACCTAGGGCCAACGTCCTGACTTTC. Translating it yields CASSPSRPRANVLTF. The chain carries TRBV28 and TRBJ2-6; D is undetermined. V lost 6 bases and J 5 bases, leaving 14 bases between the germline ends. Per the germline V gene, CDR1 is MDHEN and CDR2 is SYDVKM. The CDR3 is 15 residues long.

This clonotype was recorded only once. This rearrangement joins TRBV24-1 to TRBJ2-4; the D is unclear. Germline CDR1 reads KGHDR; CDR2 reads SFDVKD. The CDR3 covers 16 residues. V gave up 2 bases and J gave up 2 bases, with 12 bases separating them. The CDR3 nucleotides are TGTGCCACCAGTGATTCTTCTGGTTCCTCCAAAAACATTCAGTACTTC. This encodes CATSDSSGSSKNIQYF.

This clonotype has more than one count but fewer than ten. V gene TRBV24-1 combines with J gene TRBJ1-5; D is uncertain. CDR1 is KGHDR, CDR2 SFDVKD, per germline. There are 12 residues in the CDR3. The V and J ends lost 6 bases and 1 base respectively, with 3 bases between them. In DNA, the CDR3 is TGTGCCACCAGTCGCAGCAATCAGCCCCAGCATTTT. This translates into CATSRSNQPQHF.

The chain recombines TRBV10-2 with TRBJ2-1; D remains ambiguous. With 1 base removed from V and 0 bases from J, the gap between germline ends came to 10 bases. Germline V gene data show CDR1 as WSHSY and CDR2 as SAAADI. The CDR3 is 16 residues long. The CDR3 here is CASSELMRSSYNEQFF. The CDR3 DNA reads TGCGCCAGCAGTGAGTTAATGCGCAGCTCCTACAATGAGCAGTTCTTC.

This chain connects TRBV20-1 to TRBJ2-5; D is uncertain. Germline loops: CDR1 DFQATT, CDR2 SNEGSKA (reference sequence). CDR3 length: 13 amino acids. Trimming took off 0 bases at V and 5 bases at J, with 10 bases between the two ends. This CDR3 is CSARDNSLETQYF. DNA of the CDR3: TGCAGTGCTAGAGACAATAGCTTGGAGACCCAGTACTTC.

CDR3 DNA sequence: TGTGCCAGCAAACTGACGGGATCGAACACCGGGGAGCTGTTTTTT. Its translation is CASKLTGSNTGELFF. The chain has TRBV6-2 or TRBV6-3 and TRBJ2-2; possible D gene TRBD2, 5 bases. Germline-derived CDR1 and CDR2 are MNHEY and SVGEGT. V lost 7 bases and J lost 0, with 12 bases in between. This CDR3 is built from 15 residues.

J is TRBJ2-1 and V is TRBV19, with D hard to call. The CDR3 has 15 residues. Trimming took 5 bases from V and 4 from J, leaving 15 bases between them. The V gene's germline CDR1 is LNHDA and CDR2 SQIVND (reference sequence). Here the CDR3 DNA reads TGTGCCAGTAGTCCTGATTCGGCCCTGTACAATGAGCAGTTCTTC. Protein product: CASSPDSALYNEQFF.

The chain links TRBV4-1 to TRBJ1-1; 8 bases map to TRBD1. The CDR3 is 15 amino acids. Germline assignment: CDR1 MGHRA and CDR2 YSYEKL. J lost 1 base, V lost 0 bases, and 1 base had no gene match. In nucleotides, the CDR3 is TGCGCCAGCAGCCAAGAGGGACAGGAGAACACTGAAGCTTTCTTT. Residues: CASSQEGQENTEAFF.

Only a few counts were recorded for this clonotype. The V and J genes are TRBV20-1 and TRBJ2-7, with D possibly being TRBD1 or TRBD2 (5 bases each). The CDR3 extends over 12 amino acids. Trimming removed 3 bases at V and 4 bases at J, with 10 bases between. Germline lookup yields CDR1 DFQATT and CDR2 SNEGSKA (reference sequence). CDR3 loop: CSASGDGYEQYF. The CDR3 DNA sequence: TGCAGTGCTAGTGGGGACGGGTACGAGCAGTACTTC.

This chain joins TRBV7-2 and TRBJ2-2; D unresolved. Germline CDR1 reads SGHTA; CDR2 reads FQGNSA. The CDR3 is made up of 14 amino acids. V lost 5 bases and J lost 7, with 14 bases in between. CDR3 bases: TGTGCCAGCAGCACAGACTCGATGTTCGGGGAGCTGTTTTTT. This sequence encodes CASSTDSMFGELFF.

In this sample, this clonotype turned up many times. J is TRBJ2-3 and V is TRBV7-8; D gene ambiguous. The CDR3 runs 14 residues. The germline V and J ends were trimmed by 4 bases and 5 bases, with 13 bases remaining between them. Germline V gene sequence: CDR1 SGHVS, CDR2 FQNEAQ. The CDR3 DNA reads TGTGCCAGCAGCTCTCCCCGGCAAGGAGATACGCAGTATTTT. Translating it yields CASSSPRQGDTQYF.

The chain employs TRBV20-1 and TRBJ2-3; weak D call: TRBD2 (6 bases). Germline V CDR1 and CDR2: DFQATT, SNEGSKA (reference sequence). Trimming left V 3 bases short and J 2 bases short, with 9 bases between. The CDR3 runs to 13 residues. CDR3 sequence reads: CSASSGTTDTQYF. CDR3 sequence (DNA): TGCAGTGCTAGTAGCGGTACCACAGATACGCAGTATTTT.

The V call is TRBV2, the J call TRBJ1-1; D unresolved. The germline V and J ends were trimmed by 0 bases and 1 base, with 6 bases remaining between them. The CDR3 totals 14 residues. CDR1 and CDR2 from the germline V gene are SNHLY and FYNNEI. In DNA form, the CDR3 reads TGTGCCAGCAGTGAAGCAGGCTCGAACACTGAAGCTTTCTTT. Its translation: CASSEAGSNTEAFF.

This clonotype occurred many times. The chain links TRBV7-9 to TRBJ1-2; D may be TRBD1 (5 bases). Germline V gene lookup returns CDR1 SEHNR and CDR2 FQNEAQ (reference sequence). The V end was cut by 0 bases, the J end by 0 bases, with 11 bases between. The CDR3 is 16 residues long. The DNA for the CDR3 is TGTGCCAGCAGCTTAGCCGGGGGTAGTTCTAACTATGGCTACACCTTC. Amino acids: CASSLAGGSSNYGYTF.

The rearrangement joins TRBV28 to TRBJ2-2; 7 bases are a match to TRBD1. Germline V gives CDR1 MDHEN, CDR2 SYDVKM. CDR3 length: 14 residues. The ends lost 2 bases at V and 6 bases at J; junction bases unmatched: 3. CDR3 protein: CASSLIQGSGELFF. The DNA for the CDR3 is TGTGCCAGCAGTTTAATACAGGGGTCCGGGGAGCTGTTTTTT. The full variable domain, its missing parts supplied by reference TRBV28 and TRBJ2-2, is DVKVTQSSRYLVKRTGEKVFLECVQDMDHENMFWYRQDPGLGLRLIYFSYDVKMKEKGDIPEGYSVSREKKERFSLILESASTNQTSMYLCASSLIQGSGELFFGEGSRLTVL.

This chain uses TRBV6-6 with TRBJ1-2; 11 bases fit TRBD1. Germline V gives CDR1 MNHNY, CDR2 SVGAGI (reference sequence). The CDR3 consists of 17 residues. J lost 4 bases, V lost 5 bases, and 12 bases had no gene match. The CDR3 loop is CASSTGGRGQGAYGYTF. CDR3 in DNA: TGTGCCAGCAGTACTGGGGGGAGAGGACAGGGGGCCTATGGCTACACCTTC.

This clonotype was detected a few times. The rearrangement uses TRBV4-3 and TRBJ2-7; 9 positions match TRBD1. Unmatched junction bases numbered 4, after V lost 1 base and J lost 0 bases. This CDR3 is built from 16 residues. CDR1 and CDR2 from the germline V gene are LGHNA and YSLEER. The CDR3 spells CASSQGAGQGSYEQYF. As DNA, the CDR3 is TGCGCCAGCAGCCAAGGCGCGGGACAGGGCTCCTACGAGCAGTACTTC.

This clonotype was detected only a few times. The rearrangement links TRBV12-3 or TRBV12-4 to TRBJ2-7, with TRBD1 identical over 8 bases. V dropped 5 bases and J dropped 9; count of bases not matched to a gene: 12. The CDR3 is 14 residues long. The chain's CDR3 is CASSKSGTGTVQYF. As DNA, the CDR3 is TGTGCCAGCAGTAAATCCGGGACAGGTACTGTGCAGTACTTC.

At least ten counts were recorded for this clonotype. V is TRBV9 and J is TRBJ2-3; no reliable D call. The V and J ends lost 3 bases and 0 bases respectively, with 8 bases between them. CDR3 length: 14 residues. The germline CDR1 and CDR2 sequences are SGDLS and YYNGEE. CDR3 bases: TGTGCCAGCAGCGCAGAACTTAGCACAGATACGCAGTATTTT. It encodes CASSAELSTDTQYF.

The chain has TRBV7-2 and TRBJ2-7; possible D gene TRBD1, 6 bases. CDR3 length: 13 residues. The V end was cut by 3 bases, the J end by 2 bases, with 8 bases between. In germline, CDR1 is SGHTA, CDR2 FQGNSA. The CDR3 region has the DNA TGTGCCAGCAGCTTGGACAGCCCCTACGAGCAGTACTTC. As protein: CASSLDSPYEQYF.

This clonotype was recorded a few times. The V gene is TRBV7-2, the J gene TRBJ1-2; D is unresolved. The CDR3 consists of 15 residues. The V gene lost 2 bases and the J gene lost 0 bases, with 10 bases spanning the gap. From germline, CDR1 is SGHTA and CDR2 FQGNSA. CDR3 in DNA: TGTGCCAGCAGCTTATACCGTGCTACTAACTATGGCTACACCTTC. As protein: CASSLYRATNYGYTF.

This clonotype has only a few counts. The chain employs TRBV7-6 and TRBJ2-4, with TRBD2 matching over 14 bases. This CDR3 is built from 15 residues. The germline gives CDR1 SGHVS, CDR2 FNYEAQ. V lost 4 bases and J lost 5; bases outside the gene matches: 1. The DNA for the CDR3 is TGTGCCAGCAGCTGGGGACTAGCGGGGGAAAACATTCAGTACTTC. It is translated as CASSWGLAGENIQYF.

This clonotype appeared a few times. The rearrangement uses TRBV27 and TRBJ2-7; 8 bases line up with TRBD1. Per germline, CDR1 MNHEY and CDR2 SMNVEV (reference sequence). V was pared by 5 bases and J by 1 base, with 4 bases of the junction left unmatched. The CDR3 length is 14 residues. The CDR3, as DNA: TGTGCCAGCAGTCGAGGACAGGGTTCCTACGAGCAGTACTTC. Encoded protein: CASSRGQGSYEQYF.

The chain uses TRBV20-1 and TRBJ2-5; 8 bases line up with TRBD2. V lost 3 bases, J lost 1 base, and 4 bases stayed unmatched. The CDR3 contains 14 residues. Germline assignment: CDR1 DFQATT and CDR2 SNEGSKA (reference sequence). CDR3 nucleotide sequence: TGCAGTGCTAGCGACGGGAGGGTCCAAGAGACCCAGTACTTC. This gives the protein CSASDGRVQETQYF.